The 15 T cell receptor beta chains given below trace back to one sample, sequenced in a study of glioma-infiltrating T cells. The iRepertoire nested amplicon-rescue multiplex PCR amplified TCR alpha and beta CDR3s from RNA. TCRdb reprocessed the multiplex PCR reads with MiXCR, giving one entry per CDR3 protein. Of around 170,000 distinct CDR3 sequences detected, around 40% appear once; the ten largest clones hold under 6.5%. Sequenced input: glioma tissue, nonneoplastic brain tissue, or PBMCs (not recorded which). The receptors were sampled from a human donor with low-grade glioma or glioblastoma, undergoing nonglioma brain surgery, or in good health (not recorded which).

Concerning this clonotype itself: A much larger clone differs from this one at a single base, so this may be a read error. The chain carries TRBV7-9 and TRBJ2-7, with TRBD2 matching 8 bases. This CDR3 comprises 14 residues. Losses at the gene ends were 7 bases for V and 7 bases for J; bases not matched to a gene: 12. Germline V gives CDR1 SEHNR, CDR2 FQNEAQ (reference sequence). The CDR3 DNA reads TGTGCCAGCACCTTCCTAGCGGGTCCTGTTGAGCAGTACTTC. Translated: CASTFLAGPVEQYF. The full variable domain, its missing parts supplied by reference TRBV7-9 and TRBJ2-7, is DTGVSQNPRHKITKRGQNVTFRCDPISEHNRLYWYRQTLGQGPEFLTYFQNEAQLEKSRLLSDRFSAERPKGSFSTLEIQRTEQGDSAMYLCASTFLAGPVEQYFGPGTRLTVT.

This clonotype was detected only a few times. The J gene is TRBJ1-1, the V gene TRBV29-1; D is ambiguous. The V end lost 5 bases, the J end lost 4 bases, and 11 bases lay between the germline ends. Germline CDR1 SQVTM, CDR2 ANQGSEA. This CDR3 has 12 amino acids. CDR3 residues: CSVPGRVTEAFF. CDR3 nucleotides: TGCAGCGTTCCAGGAAGGGTCACTGAAGCTTTCTTT.

V gene TRBV5-1 combines with J gene TRBJ2-7, with 12 nucleotides matching TRBD2. Unmatched junction bases numbered 7, after V lost 5 bases and J lost 4 bases. The CDR3 loop spans 15 amino acids. In germline, CDR1 is SGHRS, CDR2 YFSETQ. The CDR3 here is CASRTTSGSIYEQYF. The CDR3 nucleotides read TGCGCCAGCAGAACGACTAGCGGGAGCATATACGAGCAGTACTTC.

As concerns this clonotype: A much larger clone sits a single nucleotide away, making a read error possible. The chain carries TRBV10-3 and TRBJ2-3; D not certain. The germline gives CDR1 ENHRY, CDR2 SYGVKD. The V end lost 2 bases, the J end lost 7 bases, and 22 bases lay between the germline ends. The CDR3 extends over 17 amino acids. The CDR3 DNA is TGTGCCATCAGTGAGCCTAATGGGCAGCGCGCGTTTCATACGCAGTATTTT. Its translation: CAISEPNGQRAFHTQYF.

This clonotype was seen at least ten times. The rearrangement uses TRBV7-2 and TRBJ2-7; perhaps TRBD2 as D (5 bases). The V gene's germline CDR1 is SGHTA and CDR2 FQGNSA. The CDR3 totals 15 residues. The V end lost 6 bases, the J end lost 2 bases, and 17 bases lay between the germline ends. The CDR3 sequence is CASRVDLGSTYEQYF. The CDR3 DNA reads TGTGCCAGCAGGGTGGATTTGGGGAGCACCTACGAGCAGTACTTC.

The rearrangement joins TRBV20-1 to TRBJ2-7, with 11 nucleotides matching TRBD2. This CDR3 is 15 amino acids long. Germline V gene lookup returns CDR1 DFQATT and CDR2 SNEGSKA (reference sequence). Trimming at V came to 6 bases and at J to 1 base, leaving 8 bases not matched to a gene. DNA for the CDR3: TGCAGTGCGAAATTAGCGGGAGGGCCATCCTACGAGCAGTACTTC. The encoded protein is CSAKLAGGPSYEQYF.

This clonotype occurred many times. The chain combines TRBV19 with TRBJ1-1; D not certain. Per germline, CDR1 LNHDA and CDR2 SQIVND (reference sequence). The CDR3 loop spans 13 amino acids. V was cut by 5 bases and J by 1 base, with 8 bases left in between. The CDR3, as DNA: TGTGCCAGTAGTCCTACAGCGAACACTGAAGCTTTCTTT. Translated, it gives CASSPTANTEAFF.

Note on this clonotype: A much larger clone differs from this one at a single base, so this may be a read error. The gene calls are TRBV7-2 and TRBJ2-5, with 12 positions matching TRBD2. Germline trimming cut 3 bases from V and 4 bases from J; bases unmatched to any gene: 12. Germline V gene lookup returns CDR1 SGHTA and CDR2 FQGNSA. This CDR3 region has 18 residues. The CDR3 protein is CASSLTVTSGSLRETQYF. The CDR3 coding sequence is TGTGCCAGCAGCTTGACCGTGACTAGCGGGAGTTTACGAGAGACCCAGTACTTC.

The chain links TRBV6-9 to TRBJ2-3, with 9 bases lining up with TRBD1. The CDR3 extends over 17 amino acids. Looked up from germline, CDR1 is MNHGY and CDR2 is SVAAGI. CDR3 in amino acids: CVSGLSVGQGSTDTQYF. CDR3 in DNA: TGTGTTAGCGGTTTAAGTGTGGGACAGGGAAGCACAGATACGCAGTATTTT.

A remark on this clonotype: A much larger clone differs by one base, so this may be a read error. The chain's CDR3 is CASSQSPQGTEQFF. Here the CDR3 DNA reads TGTGCCAGCAGTCAAAGCCCACAGGGGACTGAGCAGTTCTTC. This chain uses TRBV12-3 or TRBV12-4 with TRBJ2-1, with 7 bases matching TRBD1. This CDR3 has 14 amino acids. Trimming cost V 5 bases and J 9 bases; bases outside gene matches: 10.

With respect to this clonotype: This may be a read error, as it is one base from a much larger clone. This chain joins TRBV11-2 and TRBJ1-5, with 8 bases aligning to TRBD1. J gave up 3 bases and V 6 bases, and 7 bases lay outside the gene matches. The CDR3 contains 15 residues. Per the germline V gene, CDR1 is SGHAT and CDR2 is FQNNGV. The CDR3 nucleotides read TGTGCCAGCAGGTCACAGGGGGGCTACAATCAGCCCCAGCATTTT. Amino acids: CASRSQGGYNQPQHF.

This clonotype was detected only a few times. The V gene is TRBV7-2, the J gene TRBJ2-3, with 10 bases aligning to TRBD2. The V gene's germline CDR1 is SGHTA and CDR2 FQGNSA. The CDR3 covers 14 residues. V shed 5 bases, J shed 4 bases, and the junction held 3 bases outside the gene matches. Here the CDR3 DNA reads TGTGCCAGCAGCCCCGGGACTAGCGCAGATACGCAGTATTTT. Its protein product is CASSPGTSADTQYF.

Details on this clonotype: Being one base from a much bigger clone, this may be a read error. V and J are TRBV28 and TRBJ2-7; tentative D call: TRBD1 (6 bases). Germline loops: CDR1 MDHEN, CDR2 SYDVKM. The CDR3 runs 13 residues. In DNA, the CDR3 is TGTGCCAGCAGGCCTACAGGGAAAGAGACCCAGCACTTC. Amino acid sequence: CASRPTGKETQHF. The variable domain in full, with the rest retrieved from reference TRBV28 and TRBJ2-7, is DVKVTQSSRYLVKRTGEKVFLECVQDMDHENMFWYRQDPGLGLRLIYFSYDVKMKEKGDIPEGYSVSREKKERFSLILESASTNQTSMYLCASRPTGKETQHFGPGTRLTVT.

This clonotype appeared many times. The CDR3 DNA follows: TGCAGTGCCCCGAGGGCACGGGATAGAGAAGCTTTCTTT. It is translated as CSAPRARDREAFF. The V gene is TRBV20-1, the J gene TRBJ1-1; D uncertain. V shed 6 bases and J shed 8 bases, with 19 bases lying between them. There are 13 residues in the CDR3. Germline V lookup: CDR1 DFQATT, CDR2 SNEGSKA (reference sequence).

Concerning this clonotype itself: A read error may explain this, as a much larger clone is one base away. V and J are TRBV12-3 or TRBV12-4 and TRBJ1-5; unclear D gene. V was cut by 5 bases and J by 8 bases, with 13 bases left in between. This CDR3 is built from 13 residues. CDR3 coding DNA: TGTGCCAGCAGTAACCGGGGAAATAAGCCCCAGCATTTT. It codes for CASSNRGNKPQHF.